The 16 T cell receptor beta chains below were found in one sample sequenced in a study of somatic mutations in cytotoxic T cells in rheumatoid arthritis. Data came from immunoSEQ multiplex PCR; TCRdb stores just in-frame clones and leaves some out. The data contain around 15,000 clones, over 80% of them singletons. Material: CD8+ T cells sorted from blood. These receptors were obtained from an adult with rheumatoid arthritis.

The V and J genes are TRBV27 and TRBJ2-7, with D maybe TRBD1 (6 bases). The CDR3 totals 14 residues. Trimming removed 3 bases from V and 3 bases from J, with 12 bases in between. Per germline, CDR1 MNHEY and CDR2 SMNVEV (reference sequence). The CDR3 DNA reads TGTGCCAGCAGTTTCGGTGGACAGAACTACGAGCAGTACTTC. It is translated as CASSFGGQNYEQYF.

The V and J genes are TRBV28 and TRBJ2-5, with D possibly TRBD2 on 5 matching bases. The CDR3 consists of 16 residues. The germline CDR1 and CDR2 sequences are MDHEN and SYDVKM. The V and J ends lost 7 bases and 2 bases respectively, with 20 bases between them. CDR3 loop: CASTRGMGAEQETQYF. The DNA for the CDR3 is TGTGCCAGCACCCGAGGAATGGGAGCAGAGCAAGAGACCCAGTACTTC.

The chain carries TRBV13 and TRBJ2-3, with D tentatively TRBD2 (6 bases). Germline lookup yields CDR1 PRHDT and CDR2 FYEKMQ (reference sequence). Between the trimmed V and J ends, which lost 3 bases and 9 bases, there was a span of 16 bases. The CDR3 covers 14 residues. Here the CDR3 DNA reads TGTGCCAGCAGCTTCGGGGGAAGCGCGGGAACGCAGTATTTT. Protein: CASSFGGSAGTQYF.

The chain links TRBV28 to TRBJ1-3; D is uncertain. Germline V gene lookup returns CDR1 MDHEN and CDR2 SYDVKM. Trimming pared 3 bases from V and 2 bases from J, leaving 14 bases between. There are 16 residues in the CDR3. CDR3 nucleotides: TGTGCCAGCAGTTTTTTCGGTAGTAATACTGGAAACACCATATATTTT. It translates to CASSFFGSNTGNTIYF.

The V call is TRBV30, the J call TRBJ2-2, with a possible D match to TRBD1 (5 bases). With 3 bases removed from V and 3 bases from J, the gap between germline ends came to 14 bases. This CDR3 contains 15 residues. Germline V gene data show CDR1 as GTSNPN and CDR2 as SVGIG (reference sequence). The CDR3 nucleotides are TGTGCCTGGAGCGAAGGGGTTTCGGACACCGGGGAGCTGTTTTTT. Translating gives CAWSEGVSDTGELFF.

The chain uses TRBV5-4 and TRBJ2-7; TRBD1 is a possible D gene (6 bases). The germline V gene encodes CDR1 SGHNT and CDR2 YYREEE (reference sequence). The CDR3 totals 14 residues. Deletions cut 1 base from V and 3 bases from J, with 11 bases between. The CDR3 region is CASSLWTDNYEQYF. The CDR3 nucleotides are TGTGCCAGCAGCTTGTGGACAGATAACTACGAGCAGTACTTC.

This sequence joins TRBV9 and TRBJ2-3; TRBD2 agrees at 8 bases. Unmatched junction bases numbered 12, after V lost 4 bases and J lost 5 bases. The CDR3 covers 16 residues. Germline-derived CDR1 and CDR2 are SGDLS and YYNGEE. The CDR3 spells CASSPPGGTSRDTQYF. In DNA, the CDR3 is TGTGCCAGCAGCCCCCCAGGAGGGACTAGTCGAGATACGCAGTATTTT.

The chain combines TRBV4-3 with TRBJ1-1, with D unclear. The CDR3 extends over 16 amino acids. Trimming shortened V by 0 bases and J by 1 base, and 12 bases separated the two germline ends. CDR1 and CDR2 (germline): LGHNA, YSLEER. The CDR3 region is CASSQDRTDRNTEAFF. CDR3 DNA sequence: TGCGCCAGCAGCCAAGATAGGACGGATCGGAACACTGAAGCTTTCTTT.

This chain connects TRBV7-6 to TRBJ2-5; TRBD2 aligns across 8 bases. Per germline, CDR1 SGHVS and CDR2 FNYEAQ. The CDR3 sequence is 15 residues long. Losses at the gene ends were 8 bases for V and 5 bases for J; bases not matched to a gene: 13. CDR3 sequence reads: CASRSPPTSEETQYF. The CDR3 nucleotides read TGTGCCAGCCGCTCCCCTCCGACTAGCGAGGAGACCCAGTACTTC.

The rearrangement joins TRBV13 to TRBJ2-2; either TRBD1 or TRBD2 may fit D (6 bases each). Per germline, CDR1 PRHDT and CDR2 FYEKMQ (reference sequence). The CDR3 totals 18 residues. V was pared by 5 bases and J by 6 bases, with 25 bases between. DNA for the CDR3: TGTGCCAGCAGCCCCAAGGGGGGAGGAGCCCCTTTGTCCGGGGAGCTGTTTTTT. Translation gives CASSPKGGGAPLSGELFF.

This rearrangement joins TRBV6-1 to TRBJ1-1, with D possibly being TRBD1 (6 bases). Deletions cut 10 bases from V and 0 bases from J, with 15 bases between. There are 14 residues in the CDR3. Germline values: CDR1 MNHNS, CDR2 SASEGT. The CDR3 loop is CATTPGHLNTEAFF. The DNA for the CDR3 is TGTGCCACAACACCGGGACATCTGAACACTGAAGCTTTCTTT.

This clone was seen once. In DNA form, the CDR3 reads TGTGCCAGCAGCGTGGAGGGGGTGGGCACAGATACGCAGTATTTT. Translated, it gives CASSVEGVGTDTQYF. The V gene is TRBV9, the J gene TRBJ2-3; D may correspond to TRBD1 or TRBD2 (6 bases each). Deletions cut 2 bases from V and 1 base from J, with 11 bases between. Germline V CDR1 and CDR2: SGDLS, YYNGEE. The CDR3 contains 15 residues.

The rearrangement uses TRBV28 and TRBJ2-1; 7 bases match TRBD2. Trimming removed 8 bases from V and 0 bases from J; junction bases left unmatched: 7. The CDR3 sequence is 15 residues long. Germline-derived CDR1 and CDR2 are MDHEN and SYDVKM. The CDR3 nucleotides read TGTGCCAGCGTGGGGGGGGAGAGCTCCTACAATGAGCAGTTCTTC. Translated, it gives CASVGGESSYNEQFF.

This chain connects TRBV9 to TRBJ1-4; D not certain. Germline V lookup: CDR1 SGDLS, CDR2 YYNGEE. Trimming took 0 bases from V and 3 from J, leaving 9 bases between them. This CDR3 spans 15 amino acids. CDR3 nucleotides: TGTGCCAGCAGCGTAGCCGGGGTGGCTAATGAAAAACTGTTTTTT. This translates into CASSVAGVANEKLFF.

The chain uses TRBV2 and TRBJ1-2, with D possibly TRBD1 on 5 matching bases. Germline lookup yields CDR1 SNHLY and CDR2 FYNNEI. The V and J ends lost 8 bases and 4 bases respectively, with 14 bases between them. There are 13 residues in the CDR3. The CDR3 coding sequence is TGTGCCAGCGGCGGGGGGGATTCCTATGGCTACACCTTC. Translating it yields CASGGGDSYGYTF.

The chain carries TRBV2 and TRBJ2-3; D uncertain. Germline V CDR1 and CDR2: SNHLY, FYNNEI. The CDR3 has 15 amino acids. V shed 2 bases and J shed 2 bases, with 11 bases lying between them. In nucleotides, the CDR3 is TGTGCCAGCAGTGAAAGGCGGCTGATCACAGATACGCAGTATTTT. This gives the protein CASSERRLITDTQYF.